Listed below are T cell receptor beta chains from one sample, sequenced in a study of blood T cells in healthy people across ages. TCRdb analysed the 5' RACE reads with MiXCR anew, one entry per CDR3 protein. The sample contains some 1.7 million distinct CDR3 sequences, 28% of which appear only once. The sequenced sample consisted of blood. These receptors all stem from a woman in her thirties in good health. Both conserved end residues are part of each CDR3. The D gene is left open where the match is weak. Clone size is stated in some rows and not others, as once, few, many or a class when expanded.

j_call | cdr3_length | clone_size | d_call | v_call | cdr3_nt | cdr3_aa
TRBJ2-7 | 13 | few | NA | TRBV30 | TGTGCCTGGACAGGGGACACACCAGTTGAGCAGTACTTC | CAWTGDTPVEQYF
TRBJ2-5 | 15 | once | NA | TRBV10-3 | TGTGCCATCAGTGAGTCGTTGAACAGGCCAGAGACCCAGTACTTC | CAISESLNRPETQYF
TRBJ1-1 | 15 | NA | NA | TRBV4-1 | TGCGCCAGCAGCCAAGAGGGCGGAGTCGGCACTGAAGCTTTCTTT | CASSQEGGVGTEAFF
TRBJ1-6 | 17 | many | NA | TRBV20-1 | TGCAGTGCTAGAGTTAGCGACAGCGAAAGTGTGAATTCACCCCTCCACTTT | CSARVSDSESVNSPLHF
TRBJ2-3 | 15 | NA | NA | TRBV20-1 | TGCAGTGCCCCAGAGGGCCGACGGTCACCAGATACGCAGTATTTT | CSAPEGRRSPDTQYF
TRBJ2-7 | 15 | NA | TRBD2 | TRBV5-1 | TGCGCCACCAGCGTAGGACTAGCGGTAAACAATGAGCAGTACTTC | CATSVGLAVNNEQYF
TRBJ2-3 | 15 | few | NA | TRBV12-3/TRBV12-4 | TGTGCCAGCAGACGTTCCCGAGGTGGCACAGATACGCAGTATTTT | CASRRSRGGTDTQYF
TRBJ1-2 | 13 | NA | NA | TRBV12-3/TRBV12-4 | TGTGCCAGCAGTTTGTCGAATTGGTATGGCTACACCTTC | CASSLSNWYGYTF
TRBJ2-1 | 13 | many | TRBD1 | TRBV30 | TGTGCCTGGAATAGAGACAGGGGGAATGAGCAGTTCTTC | CAWNRDRGNEQFF
TRBJ2-7 | 15 | many | NA | TRBV9 | TGTGCCAGCAGCGTAGGGGCGGGATTCTCCTACGAGCAGTACTTC | CASSVGAGFSYEQYF
TRBJ2-1 | 15 | many | NA | TRBV7-3 | TGTGCCAGCAGCTTAGTCCTGCCGGGGCACAATGAGCAGTTCTTC | CASSLVLPGHNEQFF
TRBJ2-7 | 12 | many | TRBD2 | TRBV20-1 | TGCAGTGCTAGACGGGGGGTCTACGAGCAGTACTTC | CSARRGVYEQYF
TRBJ1-5 | 17 | NA | TRBD1 | TRBV7-2 | TGTGCCAGCAGCTATAAGTACGGGACAGTTGGCAATCAGCCCCAGCATTTT | CASSYKYGTVGNQPQHF
TRBJ2-6 | 18 | NA | NA | TRBV6-1 | TGTGCCAGCAGTACCCCAACAGTACTGTACTCTGGGGCCAACGTCCTGACTTTC | CASSTPTVLYSGANVLTF
TRBJ2-5 | 16 | few | NA | TRBV20-1 | TGCAGTGCTAGAGGGGCGGTGCGGCAGGGGAAAGAGACCCAGTACTTC | CSARGAVRQGKETQYF